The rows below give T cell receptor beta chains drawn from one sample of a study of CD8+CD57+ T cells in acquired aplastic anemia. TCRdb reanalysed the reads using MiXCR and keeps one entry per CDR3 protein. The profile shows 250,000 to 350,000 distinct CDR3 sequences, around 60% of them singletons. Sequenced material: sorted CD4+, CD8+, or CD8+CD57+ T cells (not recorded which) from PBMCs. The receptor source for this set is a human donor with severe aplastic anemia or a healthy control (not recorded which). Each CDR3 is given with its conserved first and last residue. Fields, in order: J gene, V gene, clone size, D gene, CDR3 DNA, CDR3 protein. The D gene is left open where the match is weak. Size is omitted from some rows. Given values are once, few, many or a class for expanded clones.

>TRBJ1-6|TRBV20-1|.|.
TGCAGTGCTAGACCCGCCTCGGGACGCATCCACTTT
CSARPASGRIHF
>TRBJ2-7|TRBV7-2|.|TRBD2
TGTGCCAGCAGCACGGGACTAGCGGGGGGGTCCTACGAGCAGTACTTC
CASSTGLAGGSYEQYF
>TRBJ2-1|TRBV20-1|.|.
TGCAGCGCCAAGGCGTCCTACAATGAGCAGTTCTTC
CSAKASYNEQFF
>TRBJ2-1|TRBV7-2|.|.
TGTGCCAGCAGCTTAATGGTCAATGAGCAGTTCTTC
CASSLMVNEQFF
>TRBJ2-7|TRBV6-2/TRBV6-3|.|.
TGTGCCAGCAGTTCACGGGGGGCAGGGGAGCTTCGACACTACGAGCAGTACTTC
CASSSRGAGELRHYEQYF
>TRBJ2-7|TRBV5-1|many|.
TGCGCCAGCAGCTTCACCTCCCCCTCCGAGCAGTACTTC
CASSFTSPSEQYF
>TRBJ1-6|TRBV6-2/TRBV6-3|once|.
TGTGCCAGCAGTTACGGTTCAGGTGGGCATTCACCCCTCCACTTT
CASSYGSGGHSPLHF
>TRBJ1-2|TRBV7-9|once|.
TGTGCCAGCAGCTTATCGGCAGGGCGGTCTGGCTACACCTTC
CASSLSAGRSGYTF
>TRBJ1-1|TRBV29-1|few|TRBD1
TGCAGCGTCAAAAGGACAGGGGAAGCTTTCTTT
CSVKRTGEAFF
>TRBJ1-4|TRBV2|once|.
TGTGCCAGCAGTGAGGGAGGACAGTCTAATGAAAAACTGTTTTTT
CASSEGGQSNEKLFF
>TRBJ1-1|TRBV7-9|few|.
TGTGCCAGCAGCTTAGGGAAACCAGGGAACACTGAAGCTTTCTTT
CASSLGKPGNTEAFF
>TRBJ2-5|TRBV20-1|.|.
TGCAGTGCTAGCAGGGGAATGGTTCAGCCCCAGTACTTC
CSASRGMVQPQYF
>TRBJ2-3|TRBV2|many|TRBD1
TGTGCCAGCAGGGGAGACAGGGGAGGCACAGATACGCAGTATTTT
CASRGDRGGTDTQYF
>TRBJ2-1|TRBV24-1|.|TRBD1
TGTGCCACCAGCCCAGGGGGCCCTCAATCCTACAATGAGCAGTTCTTC
CATSPGGPQSYNEQFF
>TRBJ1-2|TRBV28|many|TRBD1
TGTGCCAGCAGACAGGGGGCGTATGGCTACACCTTC
CASRQGAYGYTF
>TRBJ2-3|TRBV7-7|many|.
TGTGCTAGCAGCTTATCGTTAACCCAGGGCACAGATACGCAGTATTTT
CASSLSLTQGTDTQYF
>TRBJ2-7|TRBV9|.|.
TGTGCCAGCAGCGGCGGGCCCGACTGGTCCTACGAGCAGTACTTC
CASSGGPDWSYEQYF
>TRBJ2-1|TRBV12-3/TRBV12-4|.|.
TGTGCCAGCAGCCCCCAGGGAGCAGGTGAGCAGTTCTTC
CASSPQGAGEQFF
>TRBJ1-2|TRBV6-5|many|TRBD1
TGTGCCAGCATCCACATCCGGGACAGGGGAAACTATGGCTACACCTTC
CASIHIRDRGNYGYTF
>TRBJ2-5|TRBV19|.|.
TGTGCCAGTAGTACCCAGAGGAACGGGCTCCAGGGGGAGACCCAGTACTTC
CASSTQRNGLQGETQYF
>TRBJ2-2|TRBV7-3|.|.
TGTGCCAGCAGCTTAAACCGGGCAGCGATTAACACCGGGGAGCTGTTTTTT
CASSLNRAAINTGELFF